This T cell receptor beta chain originates from a study of T cell responses to AZD1222 COVID-19 vaccine. Study as a whole: Pooling of second doses given at about 4 or about 12 weeks was done.

A remark on this clone: The antigen is not known.

The table came from immunoSEQ multiplex PCR; TCRdb's copy has only in-frame clones and leaves some out. The sample has 150,000 to 170,000 clones, 90% seen once. Notes on the study in general: The donors showed a predominance of white British ancestry and of females, with possible underestimation of clonal diversity. Only a handful of AZD1222 recipients, several in all, had baseline seropositivity.

The CDR3 sequence is 17 residues long. V shed 1 base and J shed 2 bases, with 15 bases lying between them. CDR1 is ENHRY and CDR2 is SYGVKD in the germline V gene. The sequencing used peripheral blood, collected on day 0 of AZD1222 vaccination. The V gene is TRBV10-3, the J gene TRBJ1-5; no reliable D call. The receptor comes from an adult in good health. The CDR3 coding sequence is TGTGCCATCAGTGAGTGGTCGAGGTCGGGCGGCAATCAGCCCCAGCATTTT. Translation gives CAISEWSRSGGNQPQHF.